This T cell receptor beta chain was captured by sequencing in a study of cytomegalovirus exposure and HLA in healthy donors. CDR1 and CDR2 from the germline V gene are MDHEN and SYDVKM. The CDR3 runs to 16 residues. The ends were cut back, 1 base at V and 7 bases at J, with 17 bases in the middle. The PCR had 60 Vbeta and 13 Jbeta primers. Sequencing used immunoSEQ multiplex PCR; TCRdb keeps in-frame clones, though not all of them. The table shows around 180,000 clones, with 70% to 80% occurring only once. The sequencing input was PBMCs. The clonotype was recovered from a woman aged 50 to 65 in good health and CMV-seronegative. The V and J genes are TRBV28 and TRBJ2-4, with a possible D match to TRBD1 (5 bases). CDR3 in amino acids: CASSLSGIAEINIQYF. The CDR3 DNA reads as TGTGCCAGCAGTTTATCAGGGATTGCGGAGATTAACATTCAGTACTTC.